This TCR beta chain was sequenced during a study of T-cell reconstitution after alpha-beta-depleted transplantation in children. With V trimmed by 1 base and J by 5 bases, 8 bases remained unmatched. Germline assignment: CDR1 DFQATT and CDR2 SNEGSKA (reference sequence). The CDR3 extends over 16 amino acids. Unique molecular identifiers tagged the TCRbeta library. One entry per CDR3 protein, called by TCRdb with MiXCR from the PCR reads. The sample carries about 580,000 distinct CDR3 sequences, roughly 24% recorded once. The receptor comes from a boy in the first two years of life who had a stem cell transplant for acute myeloid leukemia, so the T cells may come from the graft donor. This specimen consisted of PBMCs, mostly from graft donor cells, obtained 360 days after TCRalphabeta/CD19-depleted stem cell transplant. The rearrangement links TRBV20-1 to TRBJ2-3; 11 bases align to TRBD2. CDR3 sequence reads: CSARVSTSGVGDTQYF. DNA for the CDR3: TGCAGTGCTAGAGTGTCGACTAGCGGGGTCGGAGATACGCAGTATTTT.